These 21 T cell receptor beta chains came from one sample sequenced in a study of T cell changes during pregnancy in multiple sclerosis. Sequencing was performed with immunoSEQ multiplex PCR; in TCRdb, only in-frame clones are kept and a portion is missing. There are just over 90,000 clones in the sample; roughly 91% occur only once, and approximately 1.6% lies in the top ten. The material was peripheral blood, obtained after pregnancy. Receptors were obtained from a female donor in good health, enrolled as a control in a pregnancy study.

The genes are TRBV18 and TRBJ2-3; D is unclear. Trimming took off 3 bases at V and 4 bases at J, with 11 bases between the two ends. The CDR3 spans 14 residues. From germline, CDR1 is KGHSH and CDR2 LQKENI. The CDR3 loop is CASSPSGPSDTQYF. CDR3 nucleotide sequence: TGTGCCAGCTCACCGTCTGGCCCCTCAGATACGCAGTATTTT.

The genes are TRBV2 and TRBJ2-1; 9 positions agree with TRBD1. Germline V gene lookup returns CDR1 SNHLY and CDR2 FYNNEI. Trimming at V came to 3 bases and at J to 7 bases, leaving 4 bases not matched to a gene. The CDR3 contains 14 residues. CDR3 DNA: TGTGCCAGCAGTGAGACAGGGGGGCGGAATGAGCAGTTCTTC. This translates into CASSETGGRNEQFF.

V usage is TRBV19 and J usage is TRBJ1-2, with a tentative D call TRBD1 (6 bases). The CDR3 loop spans 15 amino acids. Germline loops: CDR1 LNHDA, CDR2 SQIVND (reference sequence). The V end was cut by 6 bases, the J end by 1 base, with 15 bases between. The CDR3 coding sequence is TGTGCCAGTAGCGAACTCCAGGGGATTAACTATGGCTACACCTTC. Translated, it gives CASSELQGINYGYTF.

The chain employs TRBV7-9 and TRBJ2-7; the match to TRBD2 covers 15 bases. V dropped 5 bases and J dropped 6; count of bases not matched to a gene: 5. This CDR3 has 15 residues. Germline-derived CDR1 and CDR2 are SEHNR and FQNEAQ (reference sequence). The CDR3: CASSETGLAGGEQYF. The CDR3 nucleotides are TGTGCCAGCAGCGAAACGGGACTAGCGGGGGGCGAGCAGTACTTC. The whole variable domain, remainder taken from reference TRBV7-9 and TRBJ2-7, is DTGVSQNPRHKITKRGQNVTFRCDPISEHNRLYWYRQTLGQGPEFLTYFQNEAQLEKSRLLSDRFSAERPKGSFSTLEIQRTEQGDSAMYLCASSETGLAGGEQYFGPGTRLTVT.

The chain employs TRBV7-3 and TRBJ2-7, with 8 bases lining up with TRBD1. V was pared by 5 bases and J by 5 bases, with 8 bases of the junction left unmatched. The length of the CDR3 is 14 residues. CDR1 is SGHTA and CDR2 is FQGTGA in the germline V gene. CDR3 sequence reads: CASSLAGGENEQYF. CDR3 coding DNA: TGTGCCAGCAGCCTGGCAGGGGGCGAAAACGAGCAGTACTTC.

This chain joins TRBV6-6 and TRBJ1-3; D gene unclear. Trimming cost V 3 bases and J 11 bases, with 8 bases left between them. Germline loops: CDR1 MNHNY, CDR2 SVGAGI (reference sequence). The CDR3 has 11 residues. The CDR3 nucleotides read TGTGCCAGCAGTTATAGTATGGCCATATATTTT. This gives the protein CASSYSMAIYF.

Written as DNA, the CDR3 is TGTGCCAGCTCGTTGGGGACTAGCGGGCACAATGAGCAGTTCTTC. Translating it yields CASSLGTSGHNEQFF. The chain has TRBV11-3 and TRBJ2-1; 12 nucleotides match TRBD2. Per germline, CDR1 SGHNT and CDR2 YENEEA. This CDR3 contains 15 residues. Germline trimming cut 8 bases from V and 5 bases from J; bases unmatched to any gene: 7. Together with reference TRBV11-3 and TRBJ2-1, the CDR3 gives the full variable domain: EAGVVQSPRYKIIEKKQPVAFWCNPISGHNTLYWYLQNLGQGPELLIRYENEEAVDDSQLPKDRFSAERLKGVDSTLKIQPAELGDSAVYLCASSLGTSGHNEQFFGPGTRLTVL.

V and J are TRBV7-8 and TRBJ2-1, with D hard to call. This CDR3 has 15 amino acids. V was pared by 4 bases and J by 5 bases, with 15 bases between. In germline, CDR1 is SGHVS, CDR2 FQNEAQ. The CDR3 region has the DNA TGTGCCAGCAGCTATTCGGAGCAGAGAGACAATGAGCAGTTCTTC. Amino acids: CASSYSEQRDNEQFF.

The chain joins TRBV7-9 to TRBJ1-6; maybe TRBD1 (6 bases). V lost 2 bases to trimming and J lost 8 bases, with 10 bases between them. Germline assignment: CDR1 SEHNR and CDR2 FQNEAQ (reference sequence). The CDR3 length is 14 residues. The CDR3 DNA reads TGTGCCAGCAGCTTAAGGGGGAGGGATTCACCCCTCCACTTT. Translated: CASSLRGRDSPLHF.

This clone was seen only once. J is TRBJ1-1 and V is TRBV7-2; D is uncertain. CDR1 is SGHTA and CDR2 is FQGNSA in the germline V gene. V lost 5 bases, J lost 8 bases, and 12 bases lay in between. The CDR3 covers 12 residues. The CDR3 is CASSDFIREAFF. The DNA for the CDR3 is TGTGCCAGCAGCGACTTCATTAGGGAAGCTTTCTTT.

The chain carries TRBV18 and TRBJ1-2, with a tentative D call TRBD1 (5 bases). The ends were cut back, 0 bases at V and 4 bases at J, with 15 bases in the middle. Germline V gene sequence: CDR1 KGHSH, CDR2 LQKENI. This CDR3 contains 16 residues. The CDR3 DNA sequence: TGTGCCAGCTCACCACCGAAATCCCAGGGTGTCTATGGCTACACCTTC. As protein: CASSPPKSQGVYGYTF.

This CDR3 is CASSLSEGEQYF. The CDR3 nucleotides read TGTGCCAGCAGTTTATCGGAGGGCGAGCAGTACTTC. The V and J genes are TRBV28 and TRBJ2-7, with D tentatively TRBD2 (6 bases). The CDR3 spans 12 residues. V gave up 1 base and J gave up 6 bases, with 7 bases separating them. Per germline, CDR1 MDHEN and CDR2 SYDVKM.

This clone was counted between two and nine times. The gene calls are TRBV9 and TRBJ2-5; a weak D match, TRBD2 (5 bases). There are 16 residues in the CDR3. The V gene lost 0 bases and the J gene lost 2 bases, with 14 bases spanning the gap. Germline loops: CDR1 SGDLS, CDR2 YYNGEE. CDR3 amino acids: CASSVEAGNLQETQYF. As DNA, the CDR3 is TGTGCCAGCAGCGTAGAGGCCGGGAATTTGCAAGAGACCCAGTACTTC.

The V gene is TRBV11-2, the J gene TRBJ1-3; the match to TRBD1 covers 7 bases. This CDR3 has 14 amino acids. V lost 2 bases and J lost 2; bases outside the gene matches: 0. The germline gives CDR1 SGHAT, CDR2 FQNNGV. CDR3 loop: CASSLQGAGNTIYF. The CDR3 coding sequence is TGTGCCAGCAGCTTACAGGGGGCTGGAAACACCATATATTTT. The complete variable domain, with remaining parts taken from reference TRBV11-2 and TRBJ1-3, reads EAGVAQSPRYKIIEKRQSVAFWCNPISGHATLYWYQQILGQGPKLLIQFQNNGVVDDSQLPKDRFSAERLKGVDSTLKIQPAKLEDSAVYLCASSLQGAGNTIYFGEGSWLTVV.

This clone was found once. The rearrangement uses TRBV6-4 and TRBJ1-5; D gene ambiguous. Germline CDR1 is MRHNA and CDR2 is SNTAGT. The CDR3 is made up of 14 amino acids. Trimming removed 10 bases from V and 2 bases from J, with 15 bases in between. CDR3 sequence: CANHPGWCNQPQHF. The CDR3 region has the DNA TGTGCCAATCACCCCGGGTGGTGCAATCAGCCCCAGCATTTT.

V usage is TRBV7-2 and J usage is TRBJ1-2, with D possibly matching TRBD1 (5 bases). The germline gives CDR1 SGHTA, CDR2 FQGNSA. V was pared by 4 bases and J by 2 bases, with 8 bases between. The CDR3 is made up of 13 amino acids. CDR3 coding DNA: TGTGCCAGCAGCTCAGGGAAAAACTATGGCTACACCTTC. It encodes CASSSGKNYGYTF.

The chain recombines TRBV6-5 with TRBJ2-3; no definite D call. The V gene's germline CDR1 is MNHEY and CDR2 SVGAGI. The V end lost 6 bases, the J end lost 0 bases, and 10 bases lay between the germline ends. The CDR3 is 14 amino acids. The CDR3, as DNA: TGTGCCAGCAGCCGGTCCTCTAGCACAGATACGCAGTATTTT. This sequence encodes CASSRSSSTDTQYF.

CDR3 nucleotide sequence: TGTGCCAGCAGCTTGGCGTCTAGCTCCTACAATGAGCAGTTCTTC. It specifies CASSLASSSYNEQFF. The V and J genes are TRBV5-5 and TRBJ2-1; D is undetermined. V was clipped by 0 bases and J by 0 bases, with 7 bases between them. The CDR3 sequence is 15 residues long. Germline V gene data show CDR1 as SGHKS and CDR2 as YYEKEE (reference sequence). Full variable domain (outside the CDR3, taken from reference TRBV5-5 and TRBJ2-1): DAGVTQSPTHLIKTRGQQVTLRCSPISGHKSVSWYQQVLGQGPQFIFQYYEKEERGRGNFPDRFSARQFPNYSSELNVNALLLGDSALYLCASSLASSSYNEQFFGPGTRLTVL.

The chain has TRBV19 and TRBJ2-1; D remains unclear. The CDR3 totals 13 residues. The V end lost 2 bases, the J end lost 5 bases, and 7 bases lay between the germline ends. The V gene's germline CDR1 is LNHDA and CDR2 SQIVND (reference sequence). CDR3 sequence (DNA): TGTGCCAGTAGTATAATAGTTAACAATGAGCAGTTCTTC. Its translation: CASSIIVNNEQFF.

This clone was recorded a few times. J is TRBJ1-2 and V is TRBV5-1; D is possibly TRBD1 (5 bases). The V end was cut by 0 bases, the J end by 8 bases, with 14 bases between. The CDR3 is made up of 14 amino acids. Germline CDR1 and CDR2: SGHRS and YFSETQ. The CDR3 reads CASSLVSQGGGYTF. The CDR3, as DNA: TGCGCCAGCAGCTTGGTCTCCCAGGGAGGAGGCTACACCTTC.

The chain links TRBV7-2 to TRBJ2-2; 7 bases are shared with TRBD1. This CDR3 has 13 amino acids. Germline CDR1 reads SGHTA; CDR2 reads FQGNSA. V trimming: 3 bases; J trimming: 8 bases; junction bases outside the gene matches: 3. The CDR3: CASSFIRGGELFF. The CDR3 coding sequence is TGTGCCAGCAGCTTTATCAGGGGGGGGGAGCTGTTTTTT.